The following is a T cell receptor (beta chain) sequence with its context. The target antigen is unknown. The sample is drawn from a study of sequential checkpoint blockade in melanoma. Across the study: Randomization was 1:1 between first-line nivolumab→ipilimumab and ipilimumab→nivolumab. Maintenance nivolumab came after either treatment sequence. About two dozen patients had tumor biopsies before treatment and at week 13. Overall study findings and caveats: In arm A, pretreatment tumor clonality was associated with response.

Profiling relied on immunoSEQ multiplex PCR, and the TCRdb table lists in-frame clones only, not all of them. The sample has a few thousand clones; around a fifth are singletons. The V gene lost 0 bases and the J gene lost 5 bases, with 10 bases spanning the gap. Germline V gives CDR1 MNHGY, CDR2 SAAAGT. CDR3 length: 14 residues. Noted treatment: randomized to nivolumab then ipilimumab (arm A) or the reverse (arm B). The sample was tumor tissue (inferred from file names), taken from a patient given nivolumab and ipilimumab in sequence. This TCR derives from a human donor with melanoma. The V call is TRBV6-8, the J call TRBJ1-1; D is perhaps TRBD1 (6 bases). The CDR3 loop reads CASSYSQGKTEAFF. The CDR3 nucleotides are TGTGCCAGCAGTTACTCACAGGGTAAAACTGAAGCTTTCTTT.